This T cell receptor (beta chain) was found in a study of blood T cell repertoires in COVID-19. Study context: Sample material is recorded as cDNA or gDNA derived from T cells, B-cell-depleted T cells, or PBMCs.

The protocol was immunoSEQ multiplex PCR, while the TCRdb copy is restricted to in-frame clones and leaves out a portion. Of around 80,000 clones listed, 80% to 90% are singletons. CDR3 size: 15 residues. The germline gives CDR1 SNHLY, CDR2 FYNNEI. After removal of 6 bases from V and 6 bases from J, the junction contained 8 bases not matched to a gene. Input material: peripheral blood. This TCR was recovered from a woman aged 80 or older with acute or convalescent COVID-19. This chain uses TRBV2 with TRBJ2-1; TRBD2 matches 10 bases. CDR3 region: CASSPLAGVLNEQFF. In DNA form, the CDR3 reads TGTGCCAGCAGCCCCCTAGCGGGGGTTCTCAATGAGCAGTTCTTC.